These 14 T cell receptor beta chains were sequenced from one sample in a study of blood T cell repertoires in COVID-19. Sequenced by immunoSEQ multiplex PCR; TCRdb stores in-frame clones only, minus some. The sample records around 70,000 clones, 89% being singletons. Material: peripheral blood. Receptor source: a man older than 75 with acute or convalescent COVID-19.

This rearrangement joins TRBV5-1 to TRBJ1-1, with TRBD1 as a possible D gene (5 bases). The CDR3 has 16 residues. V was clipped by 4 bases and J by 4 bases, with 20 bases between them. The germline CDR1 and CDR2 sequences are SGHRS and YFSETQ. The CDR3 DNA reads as TGCGCCAGCAGCGGGGGGGAACGCCCCCCGGTCACTGAAGCTTTCTTT. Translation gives CASSGGERPPVTEAFF.

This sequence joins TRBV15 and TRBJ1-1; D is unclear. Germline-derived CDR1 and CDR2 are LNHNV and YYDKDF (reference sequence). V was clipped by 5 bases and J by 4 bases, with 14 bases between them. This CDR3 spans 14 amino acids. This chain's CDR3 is CATSSPPPVTEAFF. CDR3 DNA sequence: TGTGCCACCAGCTCTCCTCCCCCAGTCACTGAAGCTTTCTTT.

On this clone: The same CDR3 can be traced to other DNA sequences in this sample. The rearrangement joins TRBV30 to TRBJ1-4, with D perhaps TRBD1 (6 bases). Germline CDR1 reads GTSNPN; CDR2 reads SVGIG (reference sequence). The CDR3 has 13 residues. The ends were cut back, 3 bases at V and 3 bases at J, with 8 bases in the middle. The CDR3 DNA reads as TGTGCCTGGAGCCCAGGGGCTAATGAAAAACTGTTTTTT. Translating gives CAWSPGANEKLFF.

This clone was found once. CDR3 DNA sequence: TGCGCCAGCGAGAGCAGGTCGAACACCGGGGAGCTGTTTTTT. It encodes CASESRSNTGELFF. The chain links TRBV5-1 to TRBJ2-2; D unclear. The CDR3 contains 14 residues. The V end was cut by 7 bases, the J end by 0 bases, with 10 bases between. Looked up from germline, CDR1 is SGHRS and CDR2 is YFSETQ.

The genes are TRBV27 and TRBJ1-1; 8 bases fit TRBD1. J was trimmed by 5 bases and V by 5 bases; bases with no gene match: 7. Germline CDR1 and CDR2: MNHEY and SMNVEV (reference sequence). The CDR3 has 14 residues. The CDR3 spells CASSPGTGLTEAFF. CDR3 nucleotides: TGTGCCAGCAGTCCCGGGACAGGCCTAACTGAAGCTTTCTTT.

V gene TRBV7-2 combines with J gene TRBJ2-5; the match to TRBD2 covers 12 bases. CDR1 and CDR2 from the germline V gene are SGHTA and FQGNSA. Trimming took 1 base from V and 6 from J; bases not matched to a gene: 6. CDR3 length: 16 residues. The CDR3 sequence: CASSLDRLAGVKTQYF. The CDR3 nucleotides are TGTGCCAGCAGCTTAGACCGACTAGCGGGAGTAAAGACCCAGTACTTC.

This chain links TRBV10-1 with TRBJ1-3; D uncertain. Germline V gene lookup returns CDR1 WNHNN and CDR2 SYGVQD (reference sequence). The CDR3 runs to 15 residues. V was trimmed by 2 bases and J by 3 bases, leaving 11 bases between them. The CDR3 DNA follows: TGCGCCAGCAGTGAGACCAGCGCGGGTGGAAACACCATATATTTT. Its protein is CASSETSAGGNTIYF.

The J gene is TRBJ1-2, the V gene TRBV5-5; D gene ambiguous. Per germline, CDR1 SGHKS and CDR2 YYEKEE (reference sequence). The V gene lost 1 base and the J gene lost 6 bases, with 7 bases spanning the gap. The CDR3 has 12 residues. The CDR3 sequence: CASSLIVDGYTF. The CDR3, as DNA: TGTGCCAGCAGCTTGATAGTAGATGGCTACACCTTC. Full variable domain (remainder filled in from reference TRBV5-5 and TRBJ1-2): DAGVTQSPTHLIKTRGQQVTLRCSPISGHKSVSWYQQVLGQGPQFIFQYYEKEERGRGNFPDRFSARQFPNYSSELNVNALLLGDSALYLCASSLIVDGYTFGSGTRLTVV.

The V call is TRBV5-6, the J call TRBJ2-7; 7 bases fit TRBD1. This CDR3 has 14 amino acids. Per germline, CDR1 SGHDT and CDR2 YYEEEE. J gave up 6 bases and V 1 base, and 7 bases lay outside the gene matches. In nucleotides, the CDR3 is TGTGCCAGCAGCTTGACAGGGGATCCGGGCGAGCAGTACTTC. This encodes CASSLTGDPGEQYF.

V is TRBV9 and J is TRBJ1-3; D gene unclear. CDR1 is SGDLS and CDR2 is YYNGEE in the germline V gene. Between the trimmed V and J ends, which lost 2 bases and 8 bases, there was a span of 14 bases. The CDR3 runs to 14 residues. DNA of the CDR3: TGTGCCAGCAGCGTCACCGGGAGCTGGGACACCATATATTTT. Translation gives CASSVTGSWDTIYF.

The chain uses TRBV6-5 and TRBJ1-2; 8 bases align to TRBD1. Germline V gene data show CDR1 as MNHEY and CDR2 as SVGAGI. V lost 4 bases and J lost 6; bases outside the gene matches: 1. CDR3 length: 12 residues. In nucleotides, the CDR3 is TGTGCCAGCAGTTCGGACAGGGATGGCTACACCTTC. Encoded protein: CASSSDRDGYTF.

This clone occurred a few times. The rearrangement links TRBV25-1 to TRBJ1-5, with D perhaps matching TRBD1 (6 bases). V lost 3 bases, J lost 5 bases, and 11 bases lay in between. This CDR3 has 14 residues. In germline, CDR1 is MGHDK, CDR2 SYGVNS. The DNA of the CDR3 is TGTGCCAGCAGTGAGACAGGATCATATCAGCCCCAGCATTTT. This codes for CASSETGSYQPQHF.

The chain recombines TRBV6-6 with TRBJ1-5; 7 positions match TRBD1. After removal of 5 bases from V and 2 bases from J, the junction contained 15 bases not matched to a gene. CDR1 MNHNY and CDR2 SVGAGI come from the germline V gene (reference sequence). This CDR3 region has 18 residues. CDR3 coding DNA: TGTGCCAGCAGTCAAAGGACAGGTTTGGGCTTGGGCAATCAGCCCCAGCATTTT. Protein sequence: CASSQRTGLGLGNQPQHF.

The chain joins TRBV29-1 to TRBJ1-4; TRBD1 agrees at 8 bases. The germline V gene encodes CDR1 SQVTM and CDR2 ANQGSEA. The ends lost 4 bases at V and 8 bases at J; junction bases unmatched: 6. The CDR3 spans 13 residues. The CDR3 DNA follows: TGCAGCGTTGCTTTCAGGGGGCGAGAAAAACTGTTTTTT. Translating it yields CSVAFRGREKLFF.